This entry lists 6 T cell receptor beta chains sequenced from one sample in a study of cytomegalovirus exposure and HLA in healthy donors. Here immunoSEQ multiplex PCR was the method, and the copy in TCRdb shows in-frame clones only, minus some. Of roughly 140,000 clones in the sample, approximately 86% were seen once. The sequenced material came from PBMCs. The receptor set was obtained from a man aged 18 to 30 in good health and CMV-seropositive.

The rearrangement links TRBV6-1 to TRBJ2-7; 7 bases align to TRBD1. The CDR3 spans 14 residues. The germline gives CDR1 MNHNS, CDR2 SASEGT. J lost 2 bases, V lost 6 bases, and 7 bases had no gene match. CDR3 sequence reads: CASRTHRGTYEQYF. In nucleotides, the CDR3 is TGTGCCAGCAGGACCCACAGGGGTACCTACGAGCAGTACTTC.

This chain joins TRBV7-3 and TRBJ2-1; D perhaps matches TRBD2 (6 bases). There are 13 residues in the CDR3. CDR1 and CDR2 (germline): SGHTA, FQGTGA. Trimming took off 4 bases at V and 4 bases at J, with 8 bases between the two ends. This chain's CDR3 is CASSSGGYNEQFF. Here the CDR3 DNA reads TGTGCCAGCAGCTCCGGGGGTTACAATGAGCAGTTCTTC.

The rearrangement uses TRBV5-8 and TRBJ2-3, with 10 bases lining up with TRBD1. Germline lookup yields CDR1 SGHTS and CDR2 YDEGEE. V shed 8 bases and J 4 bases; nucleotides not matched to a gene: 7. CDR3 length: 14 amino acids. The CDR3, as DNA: TGTGCCAGTCCCGGGACAGGGGCGCCAGATACGCAGTATTTT. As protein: CASPGTGAPDTQYF.

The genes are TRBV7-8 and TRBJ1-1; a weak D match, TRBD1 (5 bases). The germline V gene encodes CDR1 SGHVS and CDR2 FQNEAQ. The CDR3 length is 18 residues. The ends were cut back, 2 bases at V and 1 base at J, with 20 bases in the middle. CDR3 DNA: TGTGCCAGCAGCTTATATCGGGGGACCCCAAAGAAGAACACTGAAGCTTTCTTT. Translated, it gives CASSLYRGTPKKNTEAFF.

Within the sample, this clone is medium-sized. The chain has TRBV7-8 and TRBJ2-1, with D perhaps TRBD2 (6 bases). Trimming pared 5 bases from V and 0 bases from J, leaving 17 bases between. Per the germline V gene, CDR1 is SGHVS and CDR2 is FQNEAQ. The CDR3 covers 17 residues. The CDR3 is CASSTPRERASYNEQFF. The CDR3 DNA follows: TGTGCCAGCAGCACACCCAGGGAGCGGGCCTCCTACAATGAGCAGTTCTTC.

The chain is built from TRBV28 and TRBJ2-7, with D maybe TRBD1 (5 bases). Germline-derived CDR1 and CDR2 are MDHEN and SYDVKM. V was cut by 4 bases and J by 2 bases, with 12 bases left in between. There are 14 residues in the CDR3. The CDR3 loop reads CASSYAGRPYEQYF. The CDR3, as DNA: TGTGCCAGCAGTTACGCAGGGCGCCCCTACGAGCAGTACTTC.